Presented here are 12 T cell receptor beta chains from one specimen sequenced in a study of Tregs in tolerant kidney transplant recipients. Some clones are missing from TCRdb's copy, which holds only in-frame ones; the method was immunoSEQ multiplex PCR. The sample has 200,000 to 300,000 clones, more than 65% seen once. Sample: CD4+ T cells from blood. Receptor source: a human donor in good health.

The chain couples TRBV6-6 to TRBJ1-5, with a weak D call TRBD1 (5 bases). CDR1 and CDR2 (germline): MNHNY, SVGAGI (reference sequence). The V and J ends lost 4 bases and 2 bases respectively, with 9 bases between them. The CDR3 has 14 residues. CDR3 region: CASSFQGGNQPQHF. The CDR3 bases are TGTGCCAGCAGTTTTCAGGGAGGCAATCAGCCCCAGCATTTT.

This chain links TRBV7-9 with TRBJ2-5; TRBD2 is a possible D gene (5 bases). There are 14 residues in the CDR3. V shed 0 bases and J shed 1 base, with 6 bases lying between them. Germline V gene data show CDR1 as SEHNR and CDR2 as FQNEAQ (reference sequence). The CDR3 DNA is TGTGCCAGCAGCTTAGCGGGGAGCCAAGAGACCCAGTACTTC. This codes for CASSLAGSQETQYF.

The chain has TRBV15 and TRBJ2-5; D gene uncertain. In germline, CDR1 is LNHNV, CDR2 YYDKDF (reference sequence). This CDR3 region has 12 residues. V was clipped by 1 base and J by 5 bases, with 5 bases between them. This CDR3 is CATSRGRETQYF. The CDR3 DNA sequence: TGTGCCACCAGCAGAGGCCGGGAGACCCAGTACTTC.

This chain uses TRBV28 with TRBJ2-5; TRBD2 aligns across 11 bases. There are 15 residues in the CDR3. With 5 bases clipped from V and 2 bases from J, the junction kept 4 bases outside the gene matches. CDR1 is MDHEN, CDR2 SYDVKM, per germline. CDR3 nucleotide sequence: TGTGCCAGCAGTCGGGGGACTAGCGGTCAAGAGACCCAGTACTTC. Its translation: CASSRGTSGQETQYF.

This sequence joins TRBV5-1 and TRBJ2-7; possible D gene TRBD1, 6 bases. Germline assignment: CDR1 SGHRS and CDR2 YFSETQ. Deletions cut 4 bases from V and 0 bases from J, with 14 bases between. The CDR3 is 15 residues long. As DNA, the CDR3 is TGCGCCAGCAGCCTGACAGGTTCCGGCTCCTACGAGCAGTACTTC. This encodes CASSLTGSGSYEQYF.

This clone was seen only once. The sample has other DNA sequences that encode this CDR3 too. The J gene is TRBJ1-1, the V gene TRBV9; the D is unclear. V lost 0 bases to trimming and J lost 0 bases, with 3 bases between them. The CDR3 has 13 amino acids. In germline, CDR1 is SGDLS, CDR2 YYNGEE. CDR3 sequence: CASSVAVNTEAFF. The CDR3 DNA follows: TGTGCCAGCAGCGTAGCCGTGAACACTGAAGCTTTCTTT.

This sequence joins TRBV29-1 and TRBJ1-2; TRBD1 might be the D (5 bases). CDR3 length: 12 amino acids. V was clipped by 0 bases and J by 7 bases, with 9 bases between them. The germline CDR1 and CDR2 sequences are SQVTM and ANQGSEA. Here the CDR3 reads CSVEDPGLGYTF. The CDR3 DNA sequence: TGCAGCGTTGAAGATCCGGGGCTTGGCTACACCTTC.

The V and J genes are TRBV5-6 and TRBJ2-5; possibly TRBD1 or TRBD2 for D (5 bases each). Trimming cost V 1 base and J 4 bases, with 8 bases left between them. Germline CDR1 reads SGHDT; CDR2 reads YYEEEE. This CDR3 comprises 13 residues. In DNA, the CDR3 is TGTGCCAGCAGCTTGCCAGGGACAGAGACCCAGTACTTC. It encodes CASSLPGTETQYF.

The chain has TRBV21-1 and TRBJ2-7. TRBV21-1 corresponds to a pseudogene. The CDR3 extends over 11 amino acids. CDR3 sequence (DNA): TGTGCCAGCAGCAAAGCAGGCCGAGAACCCTTC. Translating gives CASSKAGREPF.

V usage is TRBV5-1 and J usage is TRBJ2-7; 11 positions match TRBD2. Trimming removed 4 bases from V and 6 bases from J; junction bases left unmatched: 6. The CDR3 spans 14 residues. In germline, CDR1 is SGHRS, CDR2 YFSETQ. CDR3 DNA sequence: TGCGCCAGCAGCCGCCGACTAGCGGGAACCGAGCAGTACTTC. Its translation is CASSRRLAGTEQYF.

This chain links TRBV6-1 with TRBJ1-3, with a possible D match to TRBD1 (6 bases). Trimming cost V 5 bases and J 15 bases, with 23 bases left between them. This CDR3 is 14 amino acids long. The germline V gene encodes CDR1 MNHNS and CDR2 SASEGT. The CDR3 reads CASSTEFNRVPRYF. CDR3 DNA sequence: TGTGCCAGCAGTACCGAATTTAACAGGGTCCCACGATATTTT.

The chain carries TRBV18 and TRBJ1-3; weak D call: TRBD1 (6 bases). Germline lookup yields CDR1 KGHSH and CDR2 LQKENI. This CDR3 contains 16 residues. V was trimmed by 5 bases and J by 0 bases, leaving 14 bases between them. The CDR3: CASSVAGGSSGNTIYF. The CDR3 coding sequence is TGTGCCAGCTCAGTTGCCGGGGGCTCCTCTGGAAACACCATATATTTT. The full variable domain, in which reference TRBV18 and TRBJ1-3 provide the parts outside the CDR3, is NAGVMQNPRHLVRRRGQEARLRCSPMKGHSHVYWYRQLPEEGLKFMVYLQKENIIDESGMPKERFSAEFPKEGPSILRIQQVVRGDSAAYFCASSVAGGSSGNTIYFGEGSWLTVV.